The rows below give T cell receptor beta chains drawn from one sample of a study of T-cell reconstitution after alpha-beta-depleted transplantation in children. TCRdb used MiXCR to reprocess the PCR reads, holding one entry per CDR3 protein. The sample holds about 480,000 distinct CDR3 sequences, approximately 12% seen once. Here the sequenced sample was PBMCs from the stem cell graft donor, taken from the stem cell graft. The receptors were gathered from a human donor who donated a stem cell graft to a child with combined immunodeficiency. Each CDR3 is given with its conserved first and last residue. The D gene is left open where the match is weak. Clone size is not always given. Where it is, it says once, few, many or a class for expanded clones.

d_call	clone_size	v_call	j_call	cdr3_nt	cdr3_aa
TRBD1	many	TRBV5-1	TRBJ1-5	TGCGCCAGCAGCTTGGATGGGACAGATTATCAGCCCCAGCATTTT	CASSLDGTDYQPQHF
NA	NA	TRBV15	TRBJ2-5	TGTGCCACCAGCAGAGATCGGGGCCGGGTAGAGACCCAGTACTTC	CATSRDRGRVETQYF
NA	NA	TRBV5-1	TRBJ1-1	TGCGCCAGCAGCTTGCCGGGGCAAAACACTGAAGCTTTCTTT	CASSLPGQNTEAFF
NA	few	TRBV6-5	TRBJ2-7	TGTGCCAGCAGGACAATCGGGGGCCCCAGCTCCTACGAGCAGTACTTC	CASRTIGGPSSYEQYF
TRBD1	NA	TRBV10-3	TRBJ2-1	TGTGCCATCAGTGAGTCAAGGGGGCCCCCCGGCAATGAGCAGTTCTTC	CAISESRGPPGNEQFF
NA	few	TRBV6-2/TRBV6-3	TRBJ1-2	TGTGCCAGCAGTCTACCCGGACAGATCTATGGCTACACCTTC	CASSLPGQIYGYTF
NA	few	TRBV7-9	TRBJ2-5	TGTGCCAGCAGCTTTATCGGGACGAGCCAAGAGACCCAGTACTTC	CASSFIGTSQETQYF
NA	many	TRBV12-3/TRBV12-4	TRBJ2-2	TGTGCCAGCAGTTTACGTGGGCAGGACGGGGAGCTGTTTTTT	CASSLRGQDGELFF
TRBD1	few	TRBV5-6	TRBJ2-3	TGTGCCAGCAGCTATAAGACAGGGGCAAGTCTAGATACGCAGTATTTT	CASSYKTGASLDTQYF
NA	many	TRBV20-1	TRBJ2-1	TGCAGTGCTAGAGTAGATGAGCAGTTCTTC	CSARVDEQFF
NA	many	TRBV5-1	TRBJ2-1	TGCGCCAGCAGCTTAACCGGGAGTAGCTCCTACAATGAGCAGTTCTTC	CASSLTGSSSYNEQFF
NA	many	TRBV6-2/TRBV6-3	TRBJ2-1	TGTGCCAGCTGTCCGGCACTCCAATGGAATGAGCAGTTCTTC	CASCPALQWNEQFF
TRBD2	few	TRBV30	TRBJ2-3	TGTGCCTTTGGACTAGCGGGTGATACGCAGTATTTT	CAFGLAGDTQYF
NA	NA	TRBV7-8	TRBJ1-1	TGTGCCAGCAGCCGCCAGGGAGGTCTGAACACTGAAGCTTTCTTT	CASSRQGGLNTEAFF
TRBD2	few	TRBV30	TRBJ2-7	TGTGCCTGGGCCCGAGCGGGACTCCTCTCCTACGAGCAGTACTTC	CAWARAGLLSYEQYF
NA	few	TRBV5-1	TRBJ2-3	TGCGCCAGCTCAGCAGTTACAGATACGCAGTATTTT	CASSAVTDTQYF
NA	NA	TRBV6-2/TRBV6-3	TRBJ2-5	TGTGCCAGCAGTTACGTTCAGGAGACCCAGTACTTC	CASSYVQETQYF
TRBD1	few	TRBV7-9	TRBJ2-2	TGTGCCAGCAGCGCTCGACAGGGGAGTATTGGGGAGCTGTTTTTT	CASSARQGSIGELFF
NA	many	TRBV6-5	TRBJ2-2	TGTGCCAGCAGCCGATCCTACCTCACCGGGGAGCTGTTTTTT	CASSRSYLTGELFF
TRBD1	many	TRBV12-3/TRBV12-4	TRBJ2-5	TGTGCCAGCAAGATCGGGACAGGGATAAAGACCCAGTACTTC	CASKIGTGIKTQYF
NA	few	TRBV20-1	TRBJ2-1	TGCAGTGCTAACCAGGGACCGTACAATGAGCAGTTCTTC	CSANQGPYNEQFF
NA	NA	TRBV7-2	TRBJ2-7	TGTGCCAGCGGGGGGTTATCCTACGAGCAGTACTTC	CASGGLSYEQYF
TRBD2	many	TRBV4-3	TRBJ2-1	TGCGCCAGCAGCCAAGGCTCGGGTAGCGGGACCCATACAGACAATGAGCAGTTCTTC	CASSQGSGSGTHTDNEQFF
TRBD2	many	TRBV15	TRBJ2-1	TGTGCCACCAGCAGAGGACTAGCGGGGGCCTACAATGAGCAGTTCTTC	CATSRGLAGAYNEQFF
NA	NA	TRBV19	TRBJ2-5	TGTGCCAGTAGTGCGGCAGGCCGAGAGACCCAGTACTTC	CASSAAGRETQYF
TRBD1	few	TRBV27	TRBJ2-7	TGTGCCAGCAGACATTCCGGGACAGGGTCCTACGAGCAGTACTTC	CASRHSGTGSYEQYF
TRBD1	few	TRBV7-2	TRBJ1-1	TGTGCCAGCAGCTTAGGCGACAGGGGGTACACTGAAGCTTTCTTT	CASSLGDRGYTEAFF
NA	many	TRBV28	TRBJ1-1	TGTGCCAGCAGTCCGGCGGACATCCCGGGGACTGAAGCTTTCTTT	CASSPADIPGTEAFF
NA	many	TRBV20-1	TRBJ2-1	TGCAGTGCTAGCGGGAGTTCCTACAATGAGCAGTTCTTC	CSASGSSYNEQFF
TRBD1	NA	TRBV11-1	TRBJ2-6	TGTGCCAGCAGCGGCCGGGACAGGGGAAGCTCTGGGGCCAACGTCCTGACTTTC	CASSGRDRGSSGANVLTF
NA	many	TRBV5-1	TRBJ1-3	TGCGCCAGCAGCATCCAGGGTCCTGGAAACACCATATATTTT	CASSIQGPGNTIYF
NA	many	TRBV12-3/TRBV12-4	TRBJ2-1	TGTGCCAGCCGTTCCTCCCCCTACAATGAGCAGTTCTTC	CASRSSPYNEQFF
NA	many	TRBV27	TRBJ2-5	TGTGCCAGCAGTTTTCCAGGCCAAGAGACCCAGTACTTC	CASSFPGQETQYF
TRBD1	NA	TRBV10-3	TRBJ2-7	TGTGCCATCAGTGAGTCAGACAGGGGAAACGAGCAGTACTTC	CAISESDRGNEQYF
TRBD1	NA	TRBV5-1	TRBJ2-1	TGCGCCAGCAGCTTGGGACAGGGGGCGGATGAGCAGTTCTTC	CASSLGQGADEQFF
TRBD1	NA	TRBV27	TRBJ2-7	TGTGCCAGCAGTTTCGGGACAGAAGTCTACGAGCAGTACTTC	CASSFGTEVYEQYF
NA	many	TRBV7-2	TRBJ2-3	TGTGCCAGCAGGAAAGAAGCGGGAGATACGCAGTATTTT	CASRKEAGDTQYF
TRBD1	NA	TRBV29-1	TRBJ2-2	TGCAGCGTTACAGGGGGCCTGGCCGGGGAGCTGTTTTTT	CSVTGGLAGELFF
TRBD2	few	TRBV29-1	TRBJ2-7	TGCAGCGGCTCTCTAGCGGGGGACTCCTACGAGCAGTACTTC	CSGSLAGDSYEQYF
NA	few	TRBV20-1	TRBJ2-6	TGCAGTGCTAGTTTCGGGTATTCTGGGGCCAACGTCCTGACTTTC	CSASFGYSGANVLTF
NA	NA	TRBV12-3/TRBV12-4	TRBJ1-5	TGTGCCAGCAGCCCACAGGGTTCTCCCCAGCATTTT	CASSPQGSPQHF
TRBD2	many	TRBV12-3/TRBV12-4	TRBJ2-7	TGTGCCAGCAGTTTGTATAGCGGGGGGGGTTCCTACGAGCAGTACTTC	CASSLYSGGGSYEQYF
NA	NA	TRBV6-1	TRBJ2-1	TGTGCCAGCACCCGCGTCATGGAGTACAATGAGCAGTTCTTC	CASTRVMEYNEQFF
NA	few	TRBV20-1	TRBJ2-3	TGCCGCTGGGGGTTGATAGGTAGCACAGATACGCAGTATTTT	CRWGLIGSTDTQYF
NA	few	TRBV24-1	TRBJ2-3	TGTGCCACCAGTGGGGACACCACAGATACGCAGTATTTT	CATSGDTTDTQYF
NA	NA	TRBV12-3/TRBV12-4	TRBJ2-7	TGTGCCAGCAGTTTCAGTCTTGCCGAGCAGTACTTC	CASSFSLAEQYF
TRBD2	NA	TRBV11-3	TRBJ2-2	TGTGCCAGCAGCGACGTGACTAGCAGCACCGGGGAGCTGTTTTTT	CASSDVTSSTGELFF
NA	NA	TRBV30	TRBJ1-1	TGTGCCTGGAACAGGGAGAGTTACACTGAAGCTTTCTTT	CAWNRESYTEAFF
NA	many	TRBV5-1	TRBJ2-3	TGCGCCAGCAGCTTGTCAGGGAACACAGATACGCAGTATTTT	CASSLSGNTDTQYF
NA	few	TRBV20-1	TRBJ1-5	TGCAGTGCTAGAGCCGGACGGGCTAGCAATCAGCCCCAGCATTTT	CSARAGRASNQPQHF
TRBD1	few	TRBV27	TRBJ2-3	TGTGCCAGCAGTTTGTGGGACAGGGGTCTGGATACGCAGTATTTT	CASSLWDRGLDTQYF
NA	many	TRBV29-1	TRBJ2-7	TGCAGCGCGAGGGAGACCAGTAGCGAGCAGTACTTC	CSARETSSEQYF
NA	NA	TRBV4-3	TRBJ1-1	TGCGCCAGCAGCCAAGCTTGGGGGTTAAGCACTGAAGCTTTCTTT	CASSQAWGLSTEAFF
NA	many	TRBV11-2	TRBJ2-1	TGTGCCAGCAGCCAGACCGGGACCGACTCCAATGAGCAGTTCTTC	CASSQTGTDSNEQFF
TRBD1	many	TRBV12-3/TRBV12-4	TRBJ1-1	TGTGCCAGCACCCCTCGCAGGGACAGGGCTTTCTTT	CASTPRRDRAFF
TRBD1	few	TRBV12-3/TRBV12-4	TRBJ1-3	TGTGCCAGCACCTTGGGACAGCATAGCTCTGGAAACACCATATATTTT	CASTLGQHSSGNTIYF
TRBD2	few	TRBV20-1	TRBJ2-3	TGCAGTGCTAGTAATATAGCGGGAGGGCCCGCAACGCAGTATTTT	CSASNIAGGPATQYF
NA	many	TRBV6-5	TRBJ1-2	TGTGCCAGCAGTTACTCCTCCACAGGGATTCCTTTTGGCTACACCTTC	CASSYSSTGIPFGYTF
TRBD2	many	TRBV12-3/TRBV12-4	TRBJ2-7	TGTGCCAGCACCTTCGGAGGGACTACTTACGAGCAGTACTTC	CASTFGGTTYEQYF